What follows are 5 T cell receptor beta chains derived from one specimen sequenced in a study of blood T cell repertoires in COVID-19. Sequencing was performed with immunoSEQ multiplex PCR; in TCRdb, only in-frame clones are kept and a portion is missing. The table has 350,000 to 450,000 clones, approximately 92% seen once. The sample comprised PBMCs or T cells enriched from blood (not recorded which). The receptors were gathered from a man younger than 45 who had recovered from COVID-19.

The V call is TRBV5-3, the J call TRBJ1-2; the match to TRBD1 covers 9 bases. TRBV5-3 is an open reading frame, and its role is uncertain. V shed 4 bases and J 8 bases; nucleotides not matched to a gene: 9. This CDR3 has 14 amino acids. The CDR3 sequence is CARSPEGTGHGYTF. In DNA, the CDR3 is TGTGCCAGAAGCCCGGAAGGGACAGGGCACGGCTACACCTTC.

The rearrangement links TRBV9 to TRBJ2-1; TRBD2 agrees at 11 bases. In germline, CDR1 is SGDLS, CDR2 YYNGEE. The CDR3 has 14 amino acids. Unmatched junction bases numbered 2, after V lost 4 bases and J lost 5 bases. As DNA, the CDR3 is TGTGCCAGCAGCACGGGACTAGCGGACAATGAGCAGTTCTTC. It yields the protein CASSTGLADNEQFF.

This chain joins TRBV27 and TRBJ2-1; TRBD1 matches at 7 bases. Germline CDR1 is MNHEY and CDR2 is SMNVEV (reference sequence). The CDR3 extends over 16 amino acids. J gave up 0 bases and V 4 bases, and 6 bases lay outside the gene matches. The CDR3 is CASSSGQESSYNEQFF. CDR3 sequence (DNA): TGTGCCAGCAGTTCCGGACAGGAGAGCTCCTACAATGAGCAGTTCTTC.

The V call is TRBV12-3 or TRBV12-4, the J call TRBJ1-5, with 10 bases that match TRBD1. Germline trimming cut 7 bases from V and 8 bases from J; bases unmatched to any gene: 5. The CDR3 covers 13 residues. CDR3 coding DNA: TGTGCCAGCATGACAGGGGGCGTAGAGCCCCAGCATTTT. It is translated as CASMTGGVEPQHF.

In nucleotides, the CDR3 is TGTGCCAGCAGAAGAGCAGGGGTTAATTCACCCCTCCACTTT. It translates to CASRRAGVNSPLHF. V gene TRBV6-5 combines with J gene TRBJ1-6; possibly TRBD1 for D (6 bases). The germline gives CDR1 MNHEY, CDR2 SVGAGI. Trimming removed 6 bases at V and 6 bases at J, with 12 bases between. This CDR3 region has 14 residues.